These T cell receptor beta chains were read from a single sample in a study of blood T cell repertoires in COVID-19. The data were produced by immunoSEQ multiplex PCR, yet TCRdb's version contains in-frame clones alone and is incomplete. The sample shows just over 250,000 clones, 88% of them seen only once. Material: peripheral blood. The origin of the receptors is a man between 60 and 70 years old who had recovered from COVID-19. CDR3s include the opening cysteine and the closing phenylalanine or tryptophan. The order of the fields is J gene, D gene, clone size, V gene, CDR3 protein, CDR3 DNA. A D gene is named only where the DNA matches it firmly. Some rows mark clone size as missing; the rest say once, few, many or name a class of expanded clone.

J gene: TRBJ1-2
D gene: NA
clone size: NA
V gene: TRBV5-8
CDR3 protein: CASSFLGGPGYTF
CDR3 DNA: TGTGCCAGCAGCTTTCTTGGGGGCCCGGGCTACACCTTC

J gene: TRBJ1-1
D gene: TRBD1
clone size: NA
V gene: TRBV9
CDR3 protein: CASSVGRIDREQTEAFF
CDR3 DNA: TGTGCCAGCAGCGTAGGAAGGATCGACAGGGAACAAACTGAAGCTTTCTTT

J gene: TRBJ1-2
D gene: NA
clone size: once
V gene: TRBV7-2
CDR3 protein: CASSFSGKNYGYTF
CDR3 DNA: TGTGCCAGCAGCTTTTCAGGGAAGAACTATGGCTACACCTTC

J gene: TRBJ2-1
D gene: NA
clone size: NA
V gene: TRBV7-2
CDR3 protein: CASSLVPGSGNEQFF
CDR3 DNA: TGTGCCAGCAGCTTAGTCCCGGGGTCGGGCAATGAGCAGTTCTTC

J gene: TRBJ1-6
D gene: TRBD1
clone size: NA
V gene: TRBV7-3
CDR3 protein: CASSAKAGTGSNSPLHF
CDR3 DNA: TGTGCCAGCAGCGCCAAGGCCGGGACAGGGTCCAATTCACCCCTCCACTTT

J gene: TRBJ1-1
D gene: NA
clone size: NA
V gene: TRBV6-2/TRBV6-3
CDR3 protein: CASTPWGREDTEAFF
CDR3 DNA: TGTGCCAGCACCCCTTGGGGACGGGAGGACACTGAAGCTTTCTTT

J gene: TRBJ1-5
D gene: NA
clone size: NA
V gene: TRBV24-1
CDR3 protein: CATSDGGQPQHF
CDR3 DNA: TGTGCCACCAGTGATGGGGGGCAGCCCCAGCATTTT

J gene: TRBJ1-5
D gene: NA
clone size: NA
V gene: TRBV7-9
CDR3 protein: CASSQRNQPQHF
CDR3 DNA: TGTGCCAGCAGCCAGCGGAATCAGCCCCAGCATTTT

J gene: TRBJ1-4
D gene: NA
clone size: NA
V gene: TRBV7-6
CDR3 protein: CASSHSPRTVGEKLFF
CDR3 DNA: TGTGCCAGCAGCCATAGCCCCCGGACAGTCGGGGAAAAACTGTTTTTT

J gene: TRBJ2-1
D gene: TRBD2
clone size: once
V gene: TRBV3-1/TRBV3-2
CDR3 protein: CASGLAGGLVYNEQFF
CDR3 DNA: TGTGCCAGCGGATTAGCGGGGGGGCTTGTTTACAATGAGCAGTTCTTC

J gene: TRBJ2-5
D gene: TRBD1
clone size: NA
V gene: TRBV30
CDR3 protein: CAWSRLGTGTEETQYF
CDR3 DNA: TGTGCCTGGAGTCGGTTAGGGACAGGGACTGAAGAGACCCAGTACTTC

J gene: TRBJ1-1
D gene: NA
clone size: NA
V gene: TRBV2
CDR3 protein: CASMQRGRAFF
CDR3 DNA: TGTGCCAGCATGCAGAGAGGGAGGGCTTTCTTT

J gene: TRBJ1-1
D gene: TRBD1
clone size: once
V gene: TRBV27
CDR3 protein: CASSPRTGGVTEAFF
CDR3 DNA: TGTGCCAGCAGTCCAAGGACAGGGGGAGTCACTGAAGCTTTCTTT

J gene: TRBJ2-1
D gene: TRBD2
clone size: NA
V gene: TRBV15
CDR3 protein: CATSRKSGGTYNEQFF
CDR3 DNA: TGTGCCACCAGCAGAAAAAGCGGGGGGACCTACAATGAGCAGTTCTTC

J gene: TRBJ1-2
D gene: TRBD1
clone size: NA
V gene: TRBV6-5
CDR3 protein: CASSSPGQFMRYTF
CDR3 DNA: TGTGCCAGCAGTTCCCCGGGACAGTTTATGCGGTACACCTTC

J gene: TRBJ1-2
D gene: TRBD1
clone size: NA
V gene: TRBV5-1
CDR3 protein: CASSLAGQGAGGYTF
CDR3 DNA: TGCGCCAGCAGCTTGGCGGGACAGGGGGCGGGTGGCTACACCTTC

J gene: TRBJ1-6
D gene: NA
clone size: few
V gene: TRBV6-1
CDR3 protein: CASSEAGARNSPLHF
CDR3 DNA: TGTGCCAGCAGTGAGGCAGGGGCGAGGAATTCACCCCTCCACTTT

J gene: TRBJ1-1
D gene: TRBD1
clone size: NA
V gene: TRBV10-3
CDR3 protein: CAISYAGQDEAFF
CDR3 DNA: TGTGCCATCTCCTATGCGGGACAGGACGAAGCTTTCTTT

J gene: TRBJ2-7
D gene: TRBD2
clone size: NA
V gene: TRBV3-1/TRBV3-2
CDR3 protein: CASSQDIKRGAYEQYF
CDR3 DNA: TGTGCCAGCAGCCAAGACATCAAGCGGGGGGCCTACGAGCAGTACTTC

J gene: TRBJ2-3
D gene: NA
clone size: NA
V gene: TRBV29-1
CDR3 protein: CSVDDRKYTDTQYF
CDR3 DNA: TGCAGCGTTGATGACAGGAAATACACAGATACGCAGTATTTT

J gene: TRBJ1-4
D gene: NA
clone size: NA
V gene: TRBV5-1
CDR3 protein: CASSPRGVGEKLFF
CDR3 DNA: TGCGCCAGCAGCCCCAGGGGAGTAGGAGAAAAACTGTTTTTT

J gene: TRBJ1-6
D gene: NA
clone size: NA
V gene: TRBV9
CDR3 protein: CASSVGPSSYNSPLHF
CDR3 DNA: TGTGCCAGCAGCGTAGGGCCTTCAAGTTATAATTCACCCCTCCACTTT

J gene: TRBJ2-2
D gene: TRBD2
clone size: NA
V gene: TRBV13
CDR3 protein: CASSFRTSGNTGELFF
CDR3 DNA: TGTGCCAGCAGCTTCAGGACTAGCGGAAACACCGGGGAGCTGTTTTTT

J gene: TRBJ1-5
D gene: TRBD1
clone size: few
V gene: TRBV5-4
CDR3 protein: CASSLGGSNQPQHF
CDR3 DNA: TGTGCCAGCAGCCTAGGGGGCAGCAATCAGCCCCAGCATTTT

J gene: TRBJ1-2
D gene: NA
clone size: NA
V gene: TRBV11-2
CDR3 protein: CASSLDPGGSVANYGYTF
CDR3 DNA: TGTGCCAGCAGCTTAGATCCCGGAGGGTCAGTAGCTAACTATGGCTACACCTTC

J gene: TRBJ2-1
D gene: NA
clone size: NA
V gene: TRBV4-2
CDR3 protein: CASSQAQRGDSYNEQFF
CDR3 DNA: TGTGCCAGCAGCCAAGCCCAGAGGGGGGACAGCTACAATGAGCAGTTCTTC

J gene: TRBJ2-6
D gene: TRBD1
clone size: once
V gene: TRBV23-1
CDR3 protein: CASSQIQGALSSGANVLTF
CDR3 DNA: TGCGCCAGCAGTCAGATACAGGGGGCGCTTAGCTCTGGGGCCAACGTCCTGACTTTC

J gene: TRBJ1-6
D gene: TRBD1
clone size: NA
V gene: TRBV6-4
CDR3 protein: CASSRDRFNSPLHF
CDR3 DNA: TGTGCCAGCAGCCGGGACAGATTCAATTCACCCCTCCACTTT

J gene: TRBJ2-2
D gene: TRBD2
clone size: NA
V gene: TRBV2
CDR3 protein: CASRGTSGATGELFF
CDR3 DNA: TGTGCCAGCCGGGGGACTAGCGGGGCGACCGGGGAGCTGTTTTTT

J gene: TRBJ1-1
D gene: TRBD1
clone size: NA
V gene: TRBV6-5
CDR3 protein: CASSYRGQATEAFF
CDR3 DNA: TGTGCCAGCAGTTATAGGGGACAGGCCACTGAAGCTTTCTTT

J gene: TRBJ1-5
D gene: NA
clone size: NA
V gene: TRBV18
CDR3 protein: CASSPLEGNQPQHF
CDR3 DNA: TGTGCCAGCTCACCATTGGAGGGCAATCAGCCCCAGCATTTT

J gene: TRBJ1-3
D gene: TRBD1
clone size: NA
V gene: TRBV30
CDR3 protein: CAWSTGTGALSGNTIYF
CDR3 DNA: TGTGCCTGGAGTACCGGGACAGGGGCACTCTCTGGAAACACCATATATTTT

J gene: TRBJ2-2
D gene: TRBD2
clone size: few
V gene: TRBV27
CDR3 protein: CASGTSGGGGELFF
CDR3 DNA: TGTGCCAGCGGGACTAGCGGGGGCGGCGGGGAGCTGTTTTTT

J gene: TRBJ2-1
D gene: NA
clone size: NA
V gene: TRBV6-2/TRBV6-3
CDR3 protein: CASSYPSRIEQFF
CDR3 DNA: TGTGCCAGCAGTTACCCCTCCCGTATTGAGCAGTTCTTC

J gene: TRBJ2-5
D gene: TRBD1
clone size: NA
V gene: TRBV27
CDR3 protein: CASSYPLPGSGTGESETQYF
CDR3 DNA: TGTGCCAGCAGTTACCCTCTACCCGGCTCCGGGACAGGGGAGTCGGAGACCCAGTACTTC

J gene: TRBJ2-3
D gene: NA
clone size: NA
V gene: TRBV13
CDR3 protein: CASSLGGRKKRSTDTQYF
CDR3 DNA: TGTGCCAGCAGCTTAGGCGGCAGGAAAAAAAGAAGCACAGATACGCAGTATTTT

J gene: TRBJ1-1
D gene: NA
clone size: NA
V gene: TRBV30
CDR3 protein: CAWSVGPGATEAFF
CDR3 DNA: TGTGCCTGGAGTGTAGGGCCGGGAGCCACTGAAGCTTTCTTT

J gene: TRBJ2-5
D gene: TRBD2
clone size: NA
V gene: TRBV6-5
CDR3 protein: CASSYGLAGGPETQYF
CDR3 DNA: TGTGCCAGCAGTTACGGGCTAGCGGGGGGGCCAGAGACCCAGTACTTC

J gene: TRBJ1-2
D gene: NA
clone size: many
V gene: TRBV5-6
CDR3 protein: CASSLGPAGARYGYGYTF
CDR3 DNA: TGTGCCAGCAGCTTGGGTCCAGCTGGGGCGCGGTATGGCTATGGCTACACCTTC

J gene: TRBJ1-2
D gene: NA
clone size: NA
V gene: TRBV11-1
CDR3 protein: CASSQGEFDGYTF
CDR3 DNA: TGTGCCAGCAGCCAAGGGGAATTTGATGGCTACACCTTC

J gene: TRBJ2-4
D gene: TRBD2
clone size: NA
V gene: TRBV19
CDR3 protein: CASSIDRSGGRKNIQYF
CDR3 DNA: TGTGCCAGTAGTATAGATCGTAGCGGGGGCCGCAAAAACATTCAGTACTTC

J gene: TRBJ2-7
D gene: TRBD2
clone size: NA
V gene: TRBV7-2
CDR3 protein: CASSLGTSGSYEQYF
CDR3 DNA: TGTGCCAGCAGCCTAGGGACTAGCGGATCATACGAGCAGTACTTC

J gene: TRBJ2-7
D gene: NA
clone size: NA
V gene: TRBV7-9
CDR3 protein: CASSSRSQYEQYF
CDR3 DNA: TGTGCCAGCAGCTCCCGATCCCAGTACGAGCAGTACTTC

J gene: TRBJ1-4
D gene: NA
clone size: NA
V gene: TRBV7-9
CDR3 protein: CASSFREVWEKLFF
CDR3 DNA: TGTGCCAGCAGCTTCAGGGAGGTTTGGGAAAAACTGTTTTTT

J gene: TRBJ1-2
D gene: TRBD1
clone size: NA
V gene: TRBV9
CDR3 protein: CASSLVTGRGYTF
CDR3 DNA: TGTGCCAGCAGCCTGGTGACAGGGAGAGGCTACACCTTC

J gene: TRBJ2-3
D gene: NA
clone size: NA
V gene: TRBV30
CDR3 protein: CAWGGRRTDTQYF
CDR3 DNA: TGTGCCTGGGGGGGGCGGCGGACAGATACGCAGTATTTT

J gene: TRBJ1-5
D gene: TRBD1
clone size: NA
V gene: TRBV2
CDR3 protein: CASSEEMGQLINQPQHF
CDR3 DNA: TGTGCCAGCAGTGAGGAAATGGGACAGCTTATTAATCAGCCCCAGCATTTT

J gene: TRBJ1-4
D gene: NA
clone size: NA
V gene: TRBV19
CDR3 protein: CASSLGPGGEKLFF
CDR3 DNA: TGTGCCAGTAGTCTGGGTCCAGGTGGTGAAAAACTGTTTTTT

J gene: TRBJ1-6
D gene: TRBD1
clone size: NA
V gene: TRBV15
CDR3 protein: CATQGTGQGARSPLHF
CDR3 DNA: TGTGCCACCCAGGGGACGGGACAGGGGGCGCGGTCACCCCTCCACTTT

J gene: TRBJ2-3
D gene: NA
clone size: NA
V gene: TRBV10-2
CDR3 protein: CASSQLRGDTQYF
CDR3 DNA: TGCGCCAGCAGTCAATTAAGGGGAGATACGCAGTATTTT

J gene: TRBJ2-7
D gene: TRBD1
clone size: NA
V gene: TRBV5-8
CDR3 protein: CASSFGQGMSYEQYF
CDR3 DNA: TGTGCCAGCAGCTTCGGACAGGGGATGTCCTACGAGCAGTACTTC

J gene: TRBJ1-1
D gene: NA
clone size: NA
V gene: TRBV5-4
CDR3 protein: CASSLRGLGTEAFF
CDR3 DNA: TGTGCCAGCAGCTTAAGGGGACTGGGGACTGAAGCTTTCTTT

J gene: TRBJ2-5
D gene: TRBD2
clone size: NA
V gene: TRBV3-1/TRBV3-2
CDR3 protein: CASSQMSQLAGSETQYF
CDR3 DNA: TGTGCCAGCAGCCAAATGTCCCAATTAGCGGGCTCAGAGACCCAGTACTTC

J gene: TRBJ1-2
D gene: NA
clone size: NA
V gene: TRBV6-5
CDR3 protein: CASSSPGLLPYTF
CDR3 DNA: TGTGCCAGCAGTTCCCCGGGACTGTTGCCCTACACCTTC

J gene: TRBJ1-2
D gene: TRBD1
clone size: NA
V gene: TRBV5-5
CDR3 protein: CASSSSIGDRGAGYTF
CDR3 DNA: TGTGCCAGCAGCTCGAGTATCGGGGACAGGGGTGCTGGCTACACCTTC

J gene: TRBJ2-3
D gene: TRBD2
clone size: once
V gene: TRBV2
CDR3 protein: CASSRLAGGPFGSDTQYF
CDR3 DNA: TGTGCCTCCTCCCGTCTAGCGGGGGGGCCTTTTGGGTCAGATACGCAGTATTTT

J gene: TRBJ1-4
D gene: NA
clone size: NA
V gene: TRBV9
CDR3 protein: CASSQGIGEKLFF
CDR3 DNA: TGTGCCAGCAGTCAGGGGATTGGTGAAAAACTGTTTTTT